Given below is one TCR beta chain in context. TCRdb ran MiXCR on the RT-PCR reads and lists one entry per CDR3 protein. Altogether a few hundred thousand distinct CDR3 sequences are present, about 38% being singletons, with the ten largest covering 11%. The data stem from a study of patients and donors after allogeneic stem cell transplantation. V lost 5 bases, J lost 2 bases, and 16 bases lay in between. Germline lookup yields CDR1 MNHNY and CDR2 SVGAGI (reference sequence). The CDR3 loop spans 16 amino acids. The rearrangement uses TRBV6-6 and TRBJ1-5, with a possible D match to TRBD1 (6 bases). The sequence was collected from a human donor who was either an allogeneic HSCT recipient or a stem cell or donor lymphocyte infusion donor (not recorded which). It is not recorded whose cells these are; they may come from a transplant donor. Sequenced: blood, either unsorted or a sorted T cell fraction (not recorded which). As DNA, the CDR3 is TGTGCCAGCAGTCAGGGGATTGGGTTTGGCAATCAGCCCCAGCATTTT. Residues: CASSQGIGFGNQPQHF.